The 18 T cell receptor beta chains given below trace back to one sample, sequenced in a study of control samples from healthy donors and cancer patients. Sequencing used immunoSEQ multiplex PCR; TCRdb keeps in-frame clones, though not all of them. In the table there are over 85,000 clones, approximately 93% of which are singletons. The source material was blood. The receptor set was obtained from a woman aged 25 to 39 in good health.

The chain carries TRBV27 and TRBJ2-1; no clear D gene. V was shortened by 3 bases and J by 5 bases, with 5 bases between the two germline ends. Germline CDR1 reads MNHEY; CDR2 reads SMNVEV (reference sequence). This CDR3 comprises 12 residues. The CDR3 is CASSFRNNEQFF. As DNA, the CDR3 is TGTGCCAGCAGTTTTAGGAACAATGAGCAGTTCTTC.

This clone was detected once. The V gene is TRBV11-2, the J gene TRBJ2-1; D unclear. The CDR3 is 16 residues long. The germline V gene encodes CDR1 SGHAT and CDR2 FQNNGV. V lost 5 bases and J lost 0, with 14 bases in between. This chain's CDR3 is CASSPLRSPSYNEQFF. CDR3 nucleotide sequence: TGTGCCAGCAGCCCACTCCGGAGCCCCTCCTACAATGAGCAGTTCTTC.

The rearrangement uses TRBV19 and TRBJ1-2; possible D gene TRBD1, 5 bases. This CDR3 is built from 15 residues. CDR1 is LNHDA, CDR2 SQIVND, per germline (reference sequence). V was shortened by 5 bases and J by 3 bases, with 16 bases between the two germline ends. The CDR3 region is CASSFQGGLDYGYTF. The CDR3 DNA is TGTGCCAGTAGTTTCCAGGGCGGCTTGGACTATGGCTACACCTTC.

The gene calls are TRBV6-1 and TRBJ2-3, with 9 positions matching TRBD1. The CDR3 spans 17 residues. J gave up 6 bases and V 1 base, and 11 bases lay outside the gene matches. Germline-derived CDR1 and CDR2 are MNHNS and SASEGT. CDR3 DNA sequence: TGTGCCAGCAGTGAAGGGGCGACAGGGGGTTTGAGTGATACGCAGTATTTT. Its protein product is CASSEGATGGLSDTQYF.

The chain links TRBV19 to TRBJ1-6; no reliable D call. V was clipped by 5 bases and J by 10 bases, with 18 bases between them. The germline V gene has CDR1 LNHDA and CDR2 SQIVND (reference sequence). The CDR3 runs 15 residues. The chain's CDR3 is CASSGGMGGGSPLHF. DNA of the CDR3: TGTGCCAGTAGTGGCGGGATGGGTGGAGGCTCACCCCTCCACTTT.

The rearrangement uses TRBV5-1 and TRBJ1-1; 9 bases fit TRBD1. The ends lost 4 bases at V and 3 bases at J; junction bases unmatched: 13. The CDR3 runs 17 residues. Looked up from germline, CDR1 is SGHRS and CDR2 is YFSETQ. As DNA, the CDR3 is TGCGCCAGCAGCCTGGGGACAGGGAAGATGACTGACACTGAAGCTTTCTTT. Amino acid sequence: CASSLGTGKMTDTEAFF.

V gene TRBV18 combines with J gene TRBJ2-1, with D possibly matching TRBD1 (6 bases). From germline, CDR1 is KGHSH and CDR2 LQKENI. The CDR3 is 14 amino acids. V lost 2 bases, J lost 4 bases, and 9 bases lay in between. The CDR3 sequence: CASSPGQKYNEQFF. The CDR3 nucleotides read TGTGCCAGCTCACCAGGACAGAAATACAATGAGCAGTTCTTC.

The rearrangement links TRBV3-1 (or the pseudogene TRBV3-2) to TRBJ1-2; no clear D. The CDR3 consists of 13 residues. The germline V and J ends were trimmed by 0 bases and 8 bases, with 10 bases remaining between them. The germline gives CDR1 LGHDT, CDR2 YNNKEL (reference sequence). The CDR3, as DNA: TGTGCCAGCAGCCAAGAAAGGGAGTACGGCTACACCTTC. It codes for CASSQEREYGYTF.

The chain uses TRBV6-1 and TRBJ1-1; D not resolved. The V gene's germline CDR1 is MNHNS and CDR2 SASEGT. Trimming cost V 1 base and J 5 bases, with 11 bases left between them. This CDR3 comprises 14 residues. The CDR3 here is CASSEVGSVTEAFF. The CDR3 bases are TGTGCCAGCAGTGAAGTTGGTTCAGTTACTGAAGCTTTCTTT.

The chain combines TRBV10-1 with TRBJ1-5; D is uncertain. The V end lost 2 bases, the J end lost 5 bases, and 7 bases lay between the germline ends. Germline V gene lookup returns CDR1 WNHNN and CDR2 SYGVQD (reference sequence). This CDR3 is built from 13 residues. This CDR3 reads CASSESRDQPQHF. The CDR3 DNA is TGCGCCAGCAGTGAGAGCAGAGATCAGCCCCAGCATTTT.

This chain links TRBV13 with TRBJ1-2; the D is unclear. V was trimmed by 5 bases and J by 8 bases, leaving 18 bases between them. Per germline, CDR1 PRHDT and CDR2 FYEKMQ (reference sequence). The CDR3 contains 14 residues. This CDR3 is CASSLSSVGSGYTF. CDR3 in DNA: TGTGCCAGCAGCCTATCAAGCGTTGGGAGCGGCTACACCTTC. The complete variable domain, with remaining parts taken from reference TRBV13 and TRBJ1-2, reads AAGVIQSPRHLIKEKRETATLKCYPIPRHDTVYWYQQGPGQDPQFLISFYEKMQSDKGSIPDRFSAQQFSDYHSELNMSSLELGDSALYFCASSLSSVGSGYTFGSGTRLTVV.

The chain uses TRBV10-3 and TRBJ1-1, with 10 bases fitting TRBD1. Per germline, CDR1 ENHRY and CDR2 SYGVKD. V shed 1 base, J shed 6 bases, and the junction held 17 bases outside the gene matches. This CDR3 contains 19 residues. CDR3 DNA sequence: TGTGCCATCAGTGAGTTATCCCGGGACAGGGGACTGGGTAACGCTGAAGCTTTCTTT. Its translation is CAISELSRDRGLGNAEAFF.

This chain links TRBV7-3 with TRBJ2-2; 7 nucleotides agree with TRBD1. The germline V gene encodes CDR1 SGHTA and CDR2 FQGTGA. V shed 3 bases, J shed 1 base, and the junction held 11 bases outside the gene matches. The CDR3 contains 18 residues. The CDR3, as DNA: TGTGCCAGCAGCTTGCGCGGACAGGCCAACGGGAACACCGGGGAGCTGTTTTTT. Protein: CASSLRGQANGNTGELFF.

This rearrangement joins TRBV3-1 (or the pseudogene TRBV3-2) to TRBJ1-5, with D possibly being TRBD1 (5 bases). Trimming removed 3 bases from V and 3 bases from J, with 9 bases in between. Germline CDR1 LGHDT, CDR2 YNNKEL (reference sequence). The CDR3 runs to 14 residues. The CDR3 sequence: CASSQGRYNQPQHF. CDR3 DNA sequence: TGTGCCAGCAGCCAGGGGCGGTACAATCAGCCCCAGCATTTT.

The CDR3: CASSRPGLAANEQFF. In DNA, the CDR3 is TGTGCCAGCAGCCGGCCGGGACTAGCGGCCAATGAGCAGTTCTTC. This sequence joins TRBV7-9 and TRBJ2-1; 11 nucleotides agree with TRBD2. This CDR3 region has 15 residues. V was clipped by 5 bases and J by 6 bases; unmatched bases: 6. CDR1 and CDR2 from the germline V gene are SEHNR and FQNEAQ (reference sequence).

The rearrangement joins TRBV5-8 to TRBJ1-2, with 7 bases that match TRBD1. From germline, CDR1 is SGHTS and CDR2 YDEGEE. The CDR3 has 15 amino acids. J was trimmed by 8 bases and V by 4 bases; bases with no gene match: 14. The CDR3 sequence is CASSTPLRQGPGYTF. The CDR3 DNA sequence: TGTGCCAGCAGCACGCCCCTTCGACAGGGACCCGGCTACACCTTC.

Concerning this clone: Other DNA sequences in this sample translate to the same CDR3. This chain links TRBV6-8 with TRBJ2-7, with D possibly matching TRBD2 (5 bases). V lost 4 bases and J 4 bases, leaving 20 bases between the germline ends. From germline, CDR1 is MNHGY and CDR2 SAAAGT. The CDR3 has 16 residues. For the CDR3, the DNA is TGTGCCAGCAGTTTGAGGACTTTCCGGGCCAAGTACGAGCAGTACTTC. It translates to CASSLRTFRAKYEQYF.

This clone was seen only a few times. V gene TRBV19 combines with J gene TRBJ1-6; D call uncertain. The CDR3 contains 13 residues. Trimming removed 4 bases at V and 9 bases at J, with 10 bases between. The germline CDR1 and CDR2 sequences are LNHDA and SQIVND (reference sequence). The CDR3 loop reads CASSSQYFSPLHF. The DNA for the CDR3 is TGTGCCAGTAGTAGTCAGTATTTTTCACCCCTCCACTTT. The whole variable domain, remainder taken from reference TRBV19 and TRBJ1-6, is DGGITQSPKYLFRKEGQNVTLSCEQNLNHDAMYWYRQDPGQGLRLIYYSQIVNDFQKGDIAEGYSVSREKKESFPLTVTSAQKNPTAFYLCASSSQYFSPLHFGNGTRLTVT.